This TCR beta chain was sequenced in a study of blood T cell repertoires in COVID-19. As for the study in general: T cells, B-cell-depleted T cells, or PBMCs supplied cDNA or gDNA.

Study processing details: Amplified reference gene primers provided the basis for estimating nucleated cell counts. Only in-frame clones appear in the TCRdb table, and some are missing; sequencing was by immunoSEQ multiplex PCR. D and trimming were read from the DNA, whereas the V and J calls and clone size are those reported in that table. The sample carries 95,000 to 110,000 clones, approximately 84% recorded once. This CDR3 comprises 15 residues. The trim removed 2 bases at V and 5 bases at J, leaving 6 bases unmatched. Per germline, CDR1 MDHEN and CDR2 SYDVKM. The sample was peripheral blood. This receptor was taken from a human donor in a cohort sampled during active COVID-19. V is TRBV28 and J is TRBJ2-7, with 10 positions matching TRBD2. CDR3 sequence reads: CASSLRAGGSHEQYF. CDR3 DNA sequence: TGTGCCAGCAGTTTACGAGCGGGAGGGTCCCACGAGCAGTACTTC. Supplemented by reference TRBV28 and TRBJ2-7, the full variable domain reads DVKVTQSSRYLVKRTGEKVFLECVQDMDHENMFWYRQDPGLGLRLIYFSYDVKMKEKGDIPEGYSVSREKKERFSLILESASTNQTSMYLCASSLRAGGSHEQYFGPGTRLTVT.